This TCR beta chain originates from a study of blood T cell repertoires in COVID-19. About the research overall: Researchers got acute and convalescent COVID-19 samples from the United States, Italy and Spain. The cDNA or gDNA used as material had been derived from T cells, B-cell-depleted T cells, or PBMCs.

TCRdb's table, derived via immunoSEQ multiplex PCR, lists solely in-frame clones and lacks some. The sample lists some 490,000 clones; 70% to 90% were seen once. Trimming left V 4 bases short and J 3 bases short, with 17 bases between. CDR3 length: 15 amino acids. Germline V gene sequence: CDR1 SGDLS, CDR2 YYNGEE. The chain carries TRBV9 and TRBJ2-7; tentative D call: TRBD2 (7 bases). Sequencing input: peripheral blood. The receptor's source is a human donor in a cohort sampled during active COVID-19. DNA of the CDR3: TGTGCCAGCAGCTCAGAGGGGGGGGGTCGCTACGAGCAGTACTTC. It specifies CASSSEGGGRYEQYF.